This entry describes one TCR beta chain. Its antigen is undetermined. Germline assignment: CDR1 DFQATT and CDR2 SNEGSKA (reference sequence). This CDR3 comprises 12 residues. Trimming took 3 bases from V and 1 from J, leaving 6 bases between them. This sample is drawn from a study of T cell repertoires in cytomegalovirus infection. TCRdb analysed the reads with MiXCR anew, one entry per CDR3 protein. Found here are roughly 340,000 distinct CDR3 sequences, 25% to 35% of them singletons; the top ten hold over 15%. The rearrangement joins TRBV20-1 to TRBJ1-1; D is ambiguous. The clonotype originates from a human donor in good health (CMV status not recorded). Some clones in this sample may be carry-over from other donors' samples. Sequenced material: cultured PBMCs, taken from culture after CMV antigen stimulation. The CDR3 DNA follows: TGCAGTGCTAGTCCGGAGAACACTGAAGCTTTCTTT. This codes for CSASPENTEAFF.